The 17 T cell receptor beta chains listed next were all sequenced from one sample in a study of T cells in Graves' hyperthyroidism and ophthalmopathy. TCR beta CDR3 sequences were amplified from RNA transcripts. The TCR CDR3 was amplified in a first-round RT-PCR using the HTBI primer set. TCRdb reanalysed the multiplex PCR reads using MiXCR and keeps one entry per CDR3 protein. This repertoire shows some 500,000 distinct CDR3 sequences, approximately 14% found once; its top ten account for about a sixth. The sample was blood. All receptors come from a woman younger than 35 with Graves' hyperthyroidism.

This clonotype was recorded at least ten times. The rearrangement uses TRBV30 and TRBJ1-2, with a possible D match to TRBD1 (5 bases). Germline V gene data show CDR1 as GTSNPN and CDR2 as SVGIG (reference sequence). V dropped 0 bases and J dropped 7 bases, with 15 bases sitting between them. CDR3 size: 14 residues. This CDR3 is CAWSVLGGTGGYTF. The CDR3 DNA sequence: TGTGCCTGGAGTGTACTCGGGGGAACCGGTGGCTACACCTTC.

This clonotype was seen many times. The chain's CDR3 is CASSLVRRLAGNNEQFF. The CDR3 DNA sequence: TGTGCCAGCAGCTTAGTAAGAAGACTAGCGGGAAACAATGAGCAGTTCTTC. This sequence joins TRBV11-1 and TRBJ2-1, with 11 bases that match TRBD2. This CDR3 comprises 17 residues. Germline CDR1 reads SGHAT; CDR2 reads FQDESV (reference sequence). The J segment lost 5 bases and the V segment lost 1 base, leaving 7 bases of the junction unmatched. The full variable domain, completed using reference TRBV11-1 and TRBJ2-1, is EAEVAQSPRYKITEKSQAVAFWCDPISGHATLYWYRQILGQGPELLVQFQDESVVDDSQLPKDRFSAERLKGVDSTLKIQPAELGDSAMYLCASSLVRRLAGNNEQFFGPGTRLTVL.

This clonotype was seen at least ten times. The chain couples TRBV10-2 to TRBJ2-5, with 7 bases aligning to TRBD2. Germline V gene data show CDR1 as WSHSY and CDR2 as SAAADI. Unmatched junction bases numbered 4, after V lost 4 bases and J lost 2 bases. The length of the CDR3 is 14 residues. The CDR3 reads CASSAREDQETQYF. DNA for the CDR3: TGCGCCAGCAGTGCACGGGAGGATCAAGAGACCCAGTACTTC.

This clonotype appeared many times. The rearrangement uses TRBV6-2 or TRBV6-3 and TRBJ2-3, with TRBD2 identical over 9 bases. The CDR3 sequence is 15 residues long. The V and J ends lost 2 bases and 5 bases, in that order; junction bases with no gene match: 5. CDR1 is MNHEY, CDR2 SVGEGT, per germline. DNA for the CDR3: TGTGCCAGCAGTTACCGGCGGGAGGGCAGAGATACGCAGTATTTT. As protein: CASSYRREGRDTQYF.

This clonotype has ten or more counts. The V call is TRBV11-2, the J call TRBJ2-1; 10 nucleotides match TRBD2. The V gene end was trimmed by 6 bases and the J gene end by 6 bases; junction bases not matched to a gene: 5. The V gene's germline CDR1 is SGHAT and CDR2 FQNNGV. The CDR3 is 14 amino acids. CDR3: CASRSGLAINEQFF. CDR3 bases: TGTGCCAGCAGGTCGGGACTAGCGATCAATGAGCAGTTCTTC.

The chain recombines TRBV19 with TRBJ2-1; 8 nucleotides agree with TRBD1. Germline trimming cut 3 bases from V and 6 bases from J; bases unmatched to any gene: 10. The length of the CDR3 is 16 residues. Germline V lookup: CDR1 LNHDA, CDR2 SQIVND (reference sequence). CDR3 sequence (DNA): TGTGCCAGTAGTATCGACCAGGACAGGGTAAGCAATGAGCAGTTCTTC. Encoded protein: CASSIDQDRVSNEQFF. The variable domain in full, completed from reference TRBV19 and TRBJ2-1, reads DGGITQSPKYLFRKEGQNVTLSCEQNLNHDAMYWYRQDPGQGLRLIYYSQIVNDFQKGDIAEGYSVSREKKESFPLTVTSAQKNPTAFYLCASSIDQDRVSNEQFFGPGTRLTVL.

J is TRBJ2-3 and V is TRBV12-3 or TRBV12-4, with a weak D call TRBD1 (5 bases). Trimming shortened V by 3 bases and J by 0 bases, and 10 bases separated the two germline ends. This CDR3 is 15 amino acids long. This CDR3 is CASSLGLSSTDTQYF. The CDR3 DNA reads TGTGCCAGCAGTTTGGGGCTTTCTAGCACAGATACGCAGTATTTT.

This rearrangement joins TRBV7-2 to TRBJ2-1; D is unresolved. Trimming cost V 5 bases and J 10 bases, with 12 bases left between them. The CDR3 has 12 amino acids. Germline V gene sequence: CDR1 SGHTA, CDR2 FQGNSA. The CDR3 nucleotides are TGTGCCAGCAGCGCACCCTCCGCCGAGCAGTTCTTC. Its protein product is CASSAPSAEQFF.

This clonotype was found many times. The chain couples TRBV7-9 to TRBJ1-6; D gene ambiguous. The CDR3 spans 15 residues. The ends were cut back, 1 base at V and 10 bases at J, with 14 bases in the middle. Germline CDR1 SEHNR, CDR2 FQNEAQ (reference sequence). CDR3 nucleotides: TGTGCCAGCAGCTTAGGACGCCAAGAGGACTCACCCCTCCACTTT. Translating it yields CASSLGRQEDSPLHF.

This clonotype was observed many times. The J gene is TRBJ1-2, the V gene TRBV12-3 or TRBV12-4; the D gene is possibly TRBD1 (5 bases). CDR3 length: 13 amino acids. Between the trimmed V and J ends, which lost 6 bases and 2 bases, there was a span of 10 bases. CDR3 sequence: CASSLWDNYGYTF. CDR3 coding DNA: TGTGCCAGCAGCTTATGGGACAACTATGGCTACACCTTC.

This clonotype was seen repeatedly, ten times or more. The chain combines TRBV24-1 with TRBJ1-2, with D perhaps TRBD1 (5 bases). The CDR3 is 14 residues long. V was shortened by 4 bases and J by 7 bases, with 15 bases between the two germline ends. Germline assignment: CDR1 KGHDR and CDR2 SFDVKD. The CDR3 bases are TGTGCCACCAGTGAACAGGTTGGCACGTTTGGCTACACCTTC. It codes for CATSEQVGTFGYTF.

This clonotype occurred many times. The chain carries TRBV6-1 and TRBJ1-2; TRBD1 matches at 9 bases. The CDR3 totals 13 residues. The germline CDR1 and CDR2 sequences are MNHNS and SASEGT. V dropped 6 bases and J dropped 5; count of bases not matched to a gene: 4. CDR3 residues: CASRGGQGYGYTF. The CDR3 bases are TGTGCCAGCAGGGGGGGACAGGGTTATGGCTACACCTTC.

This sequence joins TRBV20-1 and TRBJ2-2; 11 bases align to TRBD2. The CDR3 length is 16 residues. CDR1 and CDR2 (germline): DFQATT, SNEGSKA (reference sequence). J lost 1 base, V lost 3 bases, and 4 bases had no gene match. The CDR3 DNA sequence: TGCAGTGCTAGGGGGCTAGCGGGAGGGAACACCGGGGAGCTGTTTTTT. It yields the protein CSARGLAGGNTGELFF.

This clonotype was found a few times. A much larger clone differs from this one at a single base, so this may be a read error. The V gene is TRBV12-3 or TRBV12-4, the J gene TRBJ1-1, with 7 bases fitting TRBD1. CDR3 length equals 16 residues. CDR3 coding DNA: TGTGCCAGCACCTCCCCCGGGACAGATTCCTACACTGAATCTTTCTTT. Translated: CASTSPGTDSYTESFF.

Only a few counts were recorded for this clonotype. The genes are TRBV3-1 and TRBJ2-3; D uncertain. Germline CDR1 reads LGHDT; CDR2 reads YNNKEL (reference sequence). This CDR3 has 14 residues. The ends were cut back, 2 bases at V and 6 bases at J, with 12 bases in the middle. CDR3 sequence reads: CASSQPPGRDTQYF. CDR3 in DNA: TGTGCCAGCAGCCAACCCCCCGGCAGGGATACGCAGTATTTT.

This clonotype has at least ten counts. The chain links TRBV5-1 to TRBJ2-7; a possible D gene is TRBD1 (6 bases). Germline V lookup: CDR1 SGHRS, CDR2 YFSETQ. This CDR3 spans 15 amino acids. The V end lost 0 bases, the J end lost 3 bases, and 13 bases lay between the germline ends. DNA for the CDR3: TGCGCCAGCAGCTTGGCAGGGCCAGGGGACTACGAGCAGTACGTC. Protein: CASSLAGPGDYEQYV.

This clonotype was recorded many times. The J gene is TRBJ2-3, the V gene TRBV27; TRBD1 is a possible D gene (5 bases). V was cut by 6 bases and J by 8 bases, with 21 bases left in between. Germline CDR1 and CDR2: MNHEY and SMNVEV (reference sequence). The CDR3 runs 15 residues. The CDR3: CASSSSFDSFRTQYF. For the CDR3, the DNA is TGTGCCAGCAGCTCATCCTTTGACAGTTTTCGTACGCAGTATTTT.